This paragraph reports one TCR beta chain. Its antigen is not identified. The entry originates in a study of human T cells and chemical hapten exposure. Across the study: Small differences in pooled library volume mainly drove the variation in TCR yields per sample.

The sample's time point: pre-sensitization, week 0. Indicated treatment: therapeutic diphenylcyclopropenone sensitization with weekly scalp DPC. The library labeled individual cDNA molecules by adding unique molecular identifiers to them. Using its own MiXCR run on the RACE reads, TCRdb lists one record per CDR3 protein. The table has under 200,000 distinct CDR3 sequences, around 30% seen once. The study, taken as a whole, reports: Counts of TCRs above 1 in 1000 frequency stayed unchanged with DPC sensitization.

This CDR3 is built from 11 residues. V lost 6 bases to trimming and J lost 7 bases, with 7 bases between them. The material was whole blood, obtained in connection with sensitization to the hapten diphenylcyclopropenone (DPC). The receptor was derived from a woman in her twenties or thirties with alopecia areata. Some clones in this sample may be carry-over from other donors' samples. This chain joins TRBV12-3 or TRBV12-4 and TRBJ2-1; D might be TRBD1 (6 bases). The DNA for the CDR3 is TGTGCCAGCAGAGACAGGAATGAGCAGTTCTTC. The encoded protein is CASRDRNEQFF.